These 30 T cell receptor beta chains came from one sample sequenced in a study of immune characterization of retroperitoneal liposarcoma (dated by TCRdb to between 2018 and 2020). Preparation of the library involved PCR. The sequencer was a NextSeq 500. Clones were called with MiXCR by TCRdb after fastp trimmed the public reads at Q25, and only in-frame beta chains were retained. All rows with the same CDR3 protein become a single entry with the most common DNA and genes. Recorded for this sample are about 11,000 distinct CDR3 sequences; about 30% of them occurred a single time. 8.3% of the sample comes from the top ten. Sequenced material: tumor tissue. The receptors come from a male donor with retroperitoneal liposarcoma.

This clonotype was observed at least ten times. The chain recombines TRBV7-3 with TRBJ2-2; 8 bases are a match to TRBD2. The germline CDR1 and CDR2 sequences are SGHTA and FQGTGA. The CDR3 extends over 16 amino acids. Germline trimming cut 1 base from V and 5 bases from J; bases unmatched to any gene: 6. CDR3 amino acids: CASSLNGGLETGELFF. The CDR3 bases are TGTGCCAGCAGCTTAAATGGGGGACTAGAGACCGGGGAGCTGTTTTTT. Full variable domain (rest looked up from reference TRBV7-3 and TRBJ2-2): GAGVSQTPSNKVTEKGKYVELRCDPISGHTALYWYRQSLGQGPEFLIYFQGTGAADDSGLPNDRFFAVRPEGSVSTLKIQRTERGDSAVYLCASSLNGGLETGELFFGEGSRLTVL.

Relative to its sample, this clonotype is medium-sized. V is TRBV7-2 and J is TRBJ2-1; possibly TRBD2 for D (7 bases). Germline-derived CDR1 and CDR2 are SGHTA and FQGNSA. The CDR3 extends over 19 amino acids. V was clipped by 2 bases and J by 2 bases, with 22 bases between them. The chain's CDR3 is CASSLPRDNPSGTYNEQFF. The DNA of the CDR3 is TGTGCCAGCAGCTTACCCCGGGACAATCCTAGCGGCACCTACAATGAGCAGTTCTTC.

This clonotype appeared a few times. The chain links TRBV6-1 to TRBJ2-1; D might be TRBD1 or TRBD2, each matching 6 bases. TRBJ2-7 explains the end of the DNA better; the J call may be wrong. CDR1 is MNHNS and CDR2 is SASEGT in the germline V gene. The CDR3 length is 15 residues. The CDR3 DNA is TGTGCCAGCAGCTACGGGACACAGGGCGGGAACGAGCAGTACTTC. It translates to CASSYGTQGGNEQYF.

The chain is built from TRBV6-4 and TRBJ2-2; TRBD1 aligns across 7 bases. The CDR3 has 16 amino acids. Trimming at V came to 5 bases and at J to 0 bases, leaving 6 bases not matched to a gene. Germline lookup yields CDR1 MRHNA and CDR2 SNTAGT. The CDR3 nucleotides are TGTGCCAGCAGTCCGGGGACAGACACGAACACCGGGGAGCTGTTTTTT. Translated, it gives CASSPGTDTNTGELFF.

This clonotype was detected ten times or more. The chain is built from TRBV6-1 and TRBJ2-1; 10 nucleotides line up with TRBD1. The J call is in doubt because the DNA end fits TRBJ2-7 better. CDR1 is MNHNS, CDR2 SASEGT, per germline. This CDR3 spans 15 amino acids. Written as DNA, the CDR3 is TGTGCCAGCAGTCTAGTCGACAGGGGGCAGAACGAGCAGTACTTC. Amino acid sequence: CASSLVDRGQNEQYF.

This clonotype was detected a few times. This chain uses TRBV12-3 or TRBV12-4 with TRBJ1-2; D perhaps matches TRBD1 (6 bases). The length of the CDR3 is 13 residues. V lost 10 bases to trimming and J lost 1 base, with 13 bases between them. The CDR3: CATTQGFNYGYTF. The DNA of the CDR3 is TGTGCCACCACCCAGGGGTTTAACTATGGCTACACCTTC.

V and J are TRBV10-1 and TRBJ2-1, with D unclear. Deletions cut 5 bases from V and 0 bases from J, with 8 bases between. Germline loops: CDR1 WNHNN, CDR2 SYGVQD (reference sequence). The CDR3 length is 14 residues. In nucleotides, the CDR3 is TGCGCCAGCAGTAAGGGAAGCTCCTACAATGAGCAGTTCTTC. The encoded protein is CASSKGSSYNEQFF.

This clonotype has a handful of counts. The chain couples TRBV6-5 to TRBJ2-3, with D possibly matching TRBD2 (5 bases). This CDR3 region has 15 residues. Germline CDR1 is MNHEY and CDR2 is SVGAGI. With 6 bases removed from V and 2 bases from J, the gap between germline ends came to 15 bases. The CDR3 loop is CASRSVGSYTDTQYF. As DNA, the CDR3 is TGTGCCAGCAGATCTGTGGGGAGTTACACAGATACGCAGTATTTT.

The chain links TRBV11-2 to TRBJ2-1, with 11 bases identical to TRBD1. The closer fit of TRBJ2-5 to the DNA end suggests the J call may be wrong. Germline-derived CDR1 and CDR2 are SGHAT and FQNNGV. CDR3 size: 16 residues. Here the CDR3 reads CASSPEGTGGMETQYF. In DNA, the CDR3 is TGTGCCAGCAGCCCGGAGGGGACAGGGGGGATGGAGACCCAGTACTTC.

This clonotype was seen many times. The gene calls are TRBV6-6 and TRBJ2-3; 8 nucleotides align to TRBD1. The junction had 6 bases not matched to a gene; V was cut back by 0 bases and J by 1 base. CDR1 and CDR2 from the germline V gene are MNHNY and SVGAGI (reference sequence). The CDR3 has 17 residues. In nucleotides, the CDR3 is TGTGCCAGCAGTTACTCCTGGACAGGGTTCGGCACAGATACGCAGTATTTT. It translates to CASSYSWTGFGTDTQYF.

By share of the sample, this clonotype is medium-sized. The genes are TRBV12-3 or TRBV12-4 and TRBJ2-1; 10 bases line up with TRBD1. The J call is doubtful: the DNA matches TRBJ2-7 better. This CDR3 is 19 amino acids long. This CDR3 is CASSFLLTTGQGVYNEQYF. DNA for the CDR3: TGTGCCAGCAGTTTCCTTTTGACTACCGGACAGGGGGTATACAATGAGCAGTACTTC.

This clonotype was counted a few times. This sequence joins TRBV7-2 and TRBJ1-3; possible D gene TRBD1, 5 bases. V was trimmed by 2 bases and J by 2 bases, leaving 10 bases between them. Per germline, CDR1 SGHTA and CDR2 FQGNSA. This CDR3 comprises 15 residues. Written as DNA, the CDR3 is TGTGCCAGCAGCTTAACTCCAGGGACTGGAAACACCATATATTTT. Encoded protein: CASSLTPGTGNTIYF.

The chain carries TRBV25-1 and TRBJ2-3; 11 bases fit TRBD2. The J call is uncertain, as TRBJ2-5 better fits the DNA end. Germline V gene lookup returns CDR1 MGHDK and CDR2 SYGVNS. CDR3 length equals 16 residues. The CDR3 DNA reads as TGTGCCAGCATTTCACCCCAGACTAGCGGGACGCAGACCCAGTACTTC. Amino acids: CASISPQTSGTQTQYF.

By its share, this clonotype is medium-sized (0.01 to 0.1%). The chain couples TRBV6-1 to TRBJ2-1; D is perhaps TRBD2 (7 bases). This CDR3 region has 15 residues. The V gene lost 5 bases and the J gene lost 0 bases, with 11 bases spanning the gap. Germline V gene sequence: CDR1 MNHNS, CDR2 SASEGT. The CDR3, as DNA: TGTGCCAGCAGTTCTGCGGGGGCCTCCTACAATGAGCAGTTCTTC. Its protein is CASSSAGASYNEQFF.

The chain couples TRBV6-2 or TRBV6-3 to TRBJ2-1; D is perhaps TRBD2 (6 bases). The CDR3 sequence is 13 residues long. Trimming left V 2 bases short and J 10 bases short, with 12 bases between. Per the germline V gene, CDR1 is MNHEY and CDR2 is SVGEGT. The CDR3 sequence is CASSYAGTYEQFF. DNA for the CDR3: TGTGCCAGCAGTTACGCGGGGACCTACGAGCAGTTCTTC.

By share, this clonotype counts as medium-sized. The rearrangement links TRBV6-1 to TRBJ2-1; TRBD1 might be the D (7 bases). The V and J ends lost 5 bases and 9 bases respectively, with 17 bases between them. CDR3 length: 14 residues. Germline values: CDR1 MNHNS, CDR2 SASEGT. The CDR3 loop is CASSRGTVNGEQFF. Here the CDR3 DNA reads TGTGCCAGCAGTCGCGGGACAGTTAATGGTGAGCAGTTCTTC.

The J gene is TRBJ1-1, the V gene TRBV5-6; perhaps TRBD1 as D (6 bases). Germline V gene lookup returns CDR1 SGHDT and CDR2 YYEEEE. The CDR3 consists of 14 residues. Trimming stripped 2 bases from V and 5 bases from J, with 13 bases between. The CDR3 here is CASSLNWGQTEAFF. Here the CDR3 DNA reads TGTGCCAGCAGCTTAAATTGGGGGCAAACTGAAGCTTTCTTT.

Relative to its sample, this clonotype is medium-sized. In nucleotides, the CDR3 is TGTGCCAGCAGTGCGGGACAGATAAAAGAGACCCAGTACTTC. Its protein product is CASSAGQIKETQYF. The rearrangement joins TRBV6-1 to TRBJ2-5, with 7 positions matching TRBD1. With V trimmed by 4 bases and J by 3 bases, 5 bases remained unmatched. From germline, CDR1 is MNHNS and CDR2 SASEGT. The CDR3 runs to 14 residues.

V is TRBV6-1 and J is TRBJ2-5; perhaps TRBD2 as D (7 bases). Matching the DNA end better, TRBJ2-7 makes the J call doubtful. In germline, CDR1 is MNHNS, CDR2 SASEGT. This CDR3 contains 17 residues. The CDR3 region has the DNA TGTGCCAGCACCGACCTAGGGGGGGGGGCTCGAGGCTACGAGCAGTACTTC. Amino acid sequence: CASTDLGGGARGYEQYF.

To note about this clonotype: This clone may be a read error of a much larger clone one base away. V is TRBV12-3 or TRBV12-4 and J is TRBJ2-1, with D possibly being TRBD2 (6 bases). V gave up 8 bases and J gave up 3 bases, with 17 bases separating them. The CDR3 loop spans 15 amino acids. CDR3 in DNA: TGTGCCAGCCGCCTTTTGTTCGGGAGCTACAATGAGCAGTTCTTC. Its translation: CASRLLFGSYNEQFF.

The rearrangement links TRBV7-2 to TRBJ2-1; the match to TRBD2 covers 13 bases. The last part of the DNA fits TRBJ2-7 better; the J call may be wrong. Germline CDR1 reads SGHTA; CDR2 reads FQGNSA. This CDR3 contains 15 residues. The CDR3 sequence: CASSPGTSGKNEQYF. The CDR3 DNA reads as TGTGCCAGCAGCCCAGGGACTAGCGGGAAAAATGAGCAGTACTTC.

With regard to this clonotype: A much larger clone sits a single nucleotide away, making a read error possible. This likely comes from a read error, as the CDR3 has no conserved phenylalanine or tryptophan at its end. The rearrangement links TRBV6-1 to TRBJ2-4, with D perhaps matching TRBD2 (6 bases). The DNA matches TRBJ2-7 better at its end, which makes the J call doubtful. The CDR3 has 15 residues. The germline V gene encodes CDR1 MNHNS and CDR2 SASEGT. CDR3 sequence (DNA): TGTGCCAGCAGTGAAGTGAGCGGAGGGCCCTACGAGCAGTACCTC. Protein product: CASSEVSGGPYEQYL.

The table lists this clonotype with many counts. V is TRBV27 and J is TRBJ2-3, with TRBD2 as a possible D gene (6 bases). CDR3 length equals 15 residues. The germline CDR1 and CDR2 sequences are MNHEY and SMNVEV (reference sequence). Trimming cost V 5 bases and J 0 bases, with 12 bases left between them. The CDR3 is CASSLGGISTDTQYF. CDR3 nucleotides: TGTGCCAGCAGTCTTGGCGGGATTAGCACAGATACGCAGTATTTT.

V and J are TRBV6-1 and TRBJ1-1; D remains ambiguous. This CDR3 has 14 residues. Germline loops: CDR1 MNHNS, CDR2 SASEGT. Between the trimmed V and J ends, which lost 2 bases and 5 bases, there was a span of 12 bases. This CDR3 is CASSEPRLGTEAFF. CDR3 in DNA: TGTGCCAGCAGTGAACCGCGTTTAGGGACTGAAGCTTTCTTT.

By sample fraction, this clonotype is medium-sized. The CDR3 loop is CASSWTSGSNEQYF. Here the CDR3 DNA reads TGTGCCAGCAGCTGGACTAGCGGGAGCAATGAGCAGTACTTC. V usage is TRBV7-6 and J usage is TRBJ2-5; 13 bases align to TRBD2. The CDR3 contains 14 residues. The J segment lost 11 bases and the V segment lost 4 bases, leaving 7 bases of the junction unmatched. Germline-derived CDR1 and CDR2 are SGHVS and FNYEAQ.

V usage is TRBV4-3 and J usage is TRBJ1-2; TRBD1 matches 8 bases. The CDR3 covers 15 residues. With 1 base clipped from V and 4 bases from J, the junction kept 5 bases outside the gene matches. Germline V lookup: CDR1 LGHNA, CDR2 YSLEER. The CDR3 nucleotides are TGCGCCAGCAGCCAAGTAGTACAGGGGGTCTATGGCTACACCTTC. This encodes CASSQVVQGVYGYTF.

In this sample, this clonotype turned up a few times. The chain combines TRBV7-2 with TRBJ2-5; TRBD2 matches at 8 bases. The CDR3 spans 14 residues. J gave up 2 bases and V 5 bases, and 4 bases lay outside the gene matches. Germline CDR1 is SGHTA and CDR2 is FQGNSA. Written as DNA, the CDR3 is TGTGCCAGCAGCCGGGGACTAGGTCAAGAGACCCAGTACTTC. Translating gives CASSRGLGQETQYF. Combining the CDR3 with reference TRBV7-2 and TRBJ2-5 gives the whole variable domain GAGVSQSPSNKVTEKGKDVELRCDPISGHTALYWYRQSLGQGLEFLIYFQGNSAPDKSGLPSDRFSAERTGGSVSTLTIQRTQQEDSAVYLCASSRGLGQETQYFGPGTRLLVL.

This clonotype was counted at least ten times. The chain has TRBV7-8 and TRBJ2-1; D is possibly TRBD1 (6 bases). With the DNA end fitting TRBJ2-7 better, the J assignment may be wrong. This CDR3 region has 14 residues. Germline loops: CDR1 SGHVS, CDR2 FQNEAQ. The CDR3 protein is CASSPGDKHYEQYF. Written as DNA, the CDR3 is TGTGCCAGCAGCCCAGGGGACAAGCACTACGAGCAGTACTTC.

This clonotype was counted between two and nine times. The rearrangement joins TRBV6-6 to TRBJ1-2; 10 bases line up with TRBD1. Germline V gene data show CDR1 as MNHNY and CDR2 as SVGAGI (reference sequence). V was pared by 0 bases and J by 4 bases, with 8 bases of the junction left unmatched. The CDR3 runs 17 residues. For the CDR3, the DNA is TGTGCCAGCAGTTACTCGGGTCCGACAGGGGGCGGCTATGGCTACACCTTC. Translating gives CASSYSGPTGGGYGYTF.

The chain has TRBV6-1 and TRBJ1-3, with a possible D match to TRBD1 (5 bases). The V end was cut by 6 bases, the J end by 1 base, with 13 bases between. The length of the CDR3 is 15 residues. The germline CDR1 and CDR2 sequences are MNHNS and SASEGT. This chain's CDR3 is CASSGQGSSGNTIYF. The CDR3 region has the DNA TGTGCCAGCAGCGGTCAGGGTTCGTCTGGAAACACCATATATTTT.